One T cell receptor beta chain is described in this entry. Donors ranged from 6 to 90 years old and were healthy Caucasians in Russia. The sample is drawn from a study of blood T cells in healthy people across ages. Next came a second PCR, run for roughly 6 to 11 cycles, which used a sample-barcoded 5' primer along with a J-beta primer mix. A single record per CDR3 protein comes from TCRdb applying MiXCR to the 5' RACE reads. Of some 800,000 distinct CDR3 sequences in the sample, about 25% are singletons; the top ten hold approximately 4%. This CDR3 comprises 14 residues. CDR1 MDHEN and CDR2 SYDVKM come from the germline V gene. The ends were cut back, 1 base at V and 4 bases at J, with 9 bases in the middle. These data were also filed under a second study, of T cells of mothers and their children. This second report adds: Researchers put all of the extracted RNA into cDNA synthesis, using roughly 1.5 ug per 15 ul.

The receptor was isolated from a boy between 10 and 17 years old in good health. The chain links TRBV28 to TRBJ2-3, with no clear D. Sequencing was performed on blood. CDR3 protein: CASSLSQVSDTQYF. In DNA, the CDR3 is TGTGCCAGCAGTTTATCCCAGGTGTCAGATACGCAGTATTTT.